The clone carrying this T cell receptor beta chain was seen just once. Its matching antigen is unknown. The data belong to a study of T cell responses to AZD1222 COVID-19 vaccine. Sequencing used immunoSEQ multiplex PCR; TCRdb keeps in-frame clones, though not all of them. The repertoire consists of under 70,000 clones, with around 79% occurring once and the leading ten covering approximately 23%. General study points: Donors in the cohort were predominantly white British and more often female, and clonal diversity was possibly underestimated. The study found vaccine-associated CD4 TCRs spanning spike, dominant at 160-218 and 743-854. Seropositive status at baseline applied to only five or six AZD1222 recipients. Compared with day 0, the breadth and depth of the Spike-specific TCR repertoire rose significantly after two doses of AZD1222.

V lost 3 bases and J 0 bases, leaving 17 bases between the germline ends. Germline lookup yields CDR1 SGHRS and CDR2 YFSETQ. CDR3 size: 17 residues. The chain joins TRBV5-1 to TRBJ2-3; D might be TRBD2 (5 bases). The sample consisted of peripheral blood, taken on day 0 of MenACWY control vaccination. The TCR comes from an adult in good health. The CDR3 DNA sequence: TGCGCCAGCAGCTCGCTAGAGGGTGGGCCTAGCACAGATACGCAGTATTTT. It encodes CASSSLEGGPSTDTQYF.